The text below deals with one T cell receptor beta chain. Its target is unknown. This entry belongs to a study of T cell repertoires in cytomegalovirus infection. About the study: Based on public TCR beta signatures, there were indications of CMV infection and of a matching HLA type. Study observations and caveats: The ex vivo response was dominated by HLA-C-restricted CMV-specific TCR beta clonotypes.

TCRdb analysed the reads with MiXCR anew, one entry per CDR3 protein. The sample yields fewer than 700,000 distinct CDR3 sequences, around 24% seen once. Per germline, CDR1 LNHNV and CDR2 YYDKDF (reference sequence). Trimming at V came to 1 base and at J to 0 bases, leaving 5 bases not matched to a gene. There are 17 residues in the CDR3. The clonotype was recovered from a human donor in good health (CMV status not recorded). Some clones in this sample may be carry-over from other donors' samples. The rearrangement links TRBV15 to TRBJ2-1, with 8 bases aligning to TRBD1. The material sequenced was CD8+ T cells from PBMCs. In DNA form, the CDR3 reads TGTGCCACCAGCAGAGTCAGGGGGCCTAGCTCCTACAATGAGCAGTTCTTC. Protein sequence: CATSRVRGPSSYNEQFF.